The clone carrying this T cell receptor beta chain has a count of ten or more. Its antigen is not identified. Per germline, CDR1 SGHDT and CDR2 YYEEEE. Trimming pared 1 base from V and 7 bases from J, leaving 14 bases between. CDR3 length: 14 residues. This record belongs to a study of T cells in Graves' hyperthyroidism and ophthalmopathy. Researchers took RNA transcripts and amplified the TCR beta CDR3 regions from them. HTBI primers were used for first-round RT-PCR of the TCR CDR3. Each CDR3 protein gets one entry after TCRdb re-called the multiplex PCR reads with MiXCR. The sample yields some 320,000 distinct CDR3 sequences, roughly an eighth seen once. Study results and limitations: The model made its ophthalmopathy prediction, and onset followed a median approximately 6.5 months later.

Specimen: blood. The rearrangement uses TRBV5-6 and TRBJ2-5; either TRBD1 or TRBD2 may supply D (5 bases each). The receptor was derived from a woman in her thirties or forties with Graves' ophthalmopathy. As DNA, the CDR3 is TGTGCCAGCAGCTTGTTACGGGGCCATGGGACCCAGTACTTC. Translating gives CASSLLRGHGTQYF.